Each of the 16 T cell receptor beta chains below was sequenced from the same sample in a study of blood T cell repertoires in COVID-19. TCRdb keeps only in-frame clones here, not all; method: immunoSEQ multiplex PCR. The profile shows approximately 240,000 clones, roughly 84% of them singletons. The sample was peripheral blood. All receptors derive from a middle-aged woman with active or convalescent COVID-19.

V gene TRBV6-5 combines with J gene TRBJ1-6, with 8 bases matching TRBD1. This CDR3 has 15 residues. Trimming took 7 bases from V and 7 from J; bases not matched to a gene: 9. Germline V CDR1 and CDR2: MNHEY, SVGAGI. The CDR3, as DNA: TGTGCCAGCACCCGTGACAGGGGAAGCAATTCACCCCTCCACTTT. Its protein is CASTRDRGSNSPLHF.

The chain uses TRBV18 and TRBJ2-1; 10 positions agree with TRBD2. CDR3 size: 15 residues. Trimming cost V 2 bases and J 7 bases; bases outside gene matches: 5. Germline V gene lookup returns CDR1 KGHSH and CDR2 LQKENI. CDR3 in DNA: TGTGCCAGCTCACCATCGAGCGGGGGGGCGAATGAGCAGTTCTTC. It is translated as CASSPSSGGANEQFF.

The chain uses TRBV7-9 and TRBJ1-3, with unresolved D. Germline V gives CDR1 SEHNR, CDR2 FQNEAQ (reference sequence). This CDR3 spans 16 amino acids. The ends were cut back, 0 bases at V and 0 bases at J, with 9 bases in the middle. The CDR3 DNA sequence: TGTGCCAGCAGCTTAGCATCGGTTCCCTCTGGAAACACCATATATTTT. Protein product: CASSLASVPSGNTIYF.

This clone was observed once. The rearrangement links TRBV19 to TRBJ1-1, with D tentatively TRBD1 (6 bases). CDR1 is LNHDA, CDR2 SQIVND, per germline (reference sequence). V was shortened by 5 bases and J by 4 bases, with 11 bases between the two germline ends. The CDR3 length is 13 residues. The CDR3 reads CASSVRDITEAFF. The DNA of the CDR3 is TGTGCCAGTAGTGTCCGGGACATCACTGAAGCTTTCTTT.

V is TRBV9 and J is TRBJ1-2; D ambiguous. V was clipped by 0 bases and J by 0 bases, with 9 bases between them. Per germline, CDR1 SGDLS and CDR2 YYNGEE. There are 15 residues in the CDR3. The CDR3 bases are TGTGCCAGCAGCGTAGGGGCGGGGTCTAACTATGGCTACACCTTC. Its translation is CASSVGAGSNYGYTF. The variable domain in full, with the rest retrieved from reference TRBV9 and TRBJ1-2, is DSGVTQTPKHLITATGQRVTLRCSPRSGDLSVYWYQQSLDQGLQFLIQYYNGEERAKGNILERFSAQQFPDLHSELNLSSLELGDSALYFCASSVGAGSNYGYTFGSGTRLTVV.

This rearrangement joins TRBV5-6 to TRBJ1-4, with 11 bases aligning to TRBD1. Trimming took 3 bases from V and 5 from J; bases not matched to a gene: 3. The CDR3 runs to 15 residues. The germline V gene has CDR1 SGHDT and CDR2 YYEEEE. The CDR3 region is CASSSDRGRNEKLFF. DNA for the CDR3: TGTGCCAGCAGCTCGGACAGGGGGCGAAATGAAAAACTGTTTTTT.

The V call is TRBV14, the J call TRBJ2-3; maybe TRBD1 (5 bases). This CDR3 comprises 16 residues. V lost 1 base, J lost 0 bases, and 11 bases lay in between. Germline CDR1 SGHDN, CDR2 FVKESK. CDR3 in amino acids: CASSQGAGHSTDTQYF. The CDR3 bases are TGTGCCAGCAGCCAAGGTGCAGGGCACAGCACAGATACGCAGTATTTT.

The chain carries TRBV5-6 and TRBJ1-1; the match to TRBD1 covers 7 bases. This CDR3 contains 17 residues. Per the germline V gene, CDR1 is SGHDT and CDR2 is YYEEEE. V was clipped by 3 bases and J by 1 base; unmatched bases: 12. This CDR3 is CASSSFYRGPQNTEAFF. The CDR3 DNA sequence: TGTGCCAGCAGCTCTTTTTATAGGGGGCCCCAGAACACTGAAGCTTTCTTT.

The chain has TRBV19 and TRBJ2-6; D unclear. This CDR3 is 16 amino acids long. The germline CDR1 and CDR2 sequences are LNHDA and SQIVND (reference sequence). The ends were cut back, 8 bases at V and 0 bases at J, with 14 bases in the middle. The CDR3 DNA sequence: TGTGCCAGTTCCTTAAACGGTAACTCTGGGGCCAACGTCCTGACTTTC. Protein product: CASSLNGNSGANVLTF.

The V call is TRBV5-1, the J call TRBJ2-2; TRBD1 might be the D (6 bases). This CDR3 comprises 17 residues. The germline V gene encodes CDR1 SGHRS and CDR2 YFSETQ. V was clipped by 1 base and J by 0 bases, with 13 bases between them. The CDR3 protein is CASSLSTGTSNTGELFF. CDR3 sequence (DNA): TGCGCCAGCAGCTTGTCAACCGGGACATCGAACACCGGGGAGCTGTTTTTT.

J is TRBJ2-7 and V is TRBV2, with a weak D call TRBD2 (6 bases). The CDR3 has 14 amino acids. The germline V and J ends were trimmed by 4 bases and 5 bases, with 15 bases remaining between them. Germline V gene data show CDR1 as SNHLY and CDR2 as FYNNEI. In nucleotides, the CDR3 is TGTGCCAGCAGTGCCCTGACTAGGAAGGACGAGCAGTACGTC. As protein: CASSALTRKDEQYV.

This clone was counted a few times. Within the sample, other DNA sequences also encode this same CDR3. The chain couples TRBV29-1 to TRBJ1-5, with D possibly being TRBD1 (5 bases). The germline gives CDR1 SQVTM, CDR2 ANQGSEA. This CDR3 region has 13 residues. Between the trimmed V and J ends, which lost 4 bases and 3 bases, there was a span of 10 bases. As DNA, the CDR3 is TGCAGCGTTGGTTTAGGGGTCAATCAGCCCCAGCATTTT. This gives the protein CSVGLGVNQPQHF. Together with reference TRBV29-1 and TRBJ1-5, the CDR3 gives the full variable domain: SAVISQKPSRDICQRGTSLTIQCQVDSQVTMMFWYRQQPGQSLTLIATANQGSEATYESGFVIDKFPISRPNLTFSTLTVSNMSPEDSSIYLCSVGLGVNQPQHFGDGTRLSIL.

This rearrangement joins TRBV11-2 to TRBJ1-2; 7 nucleotides align to TRBD1. The germline gives CDR1 SGHAT, CDR2 FQNNGV. The CDR3 has 15 residues. With V trimmed by 5 bases and J by 4 bases, 10 bases remained unmatched. CDR3 sequence (DNA): TGTGCCAGCAGCATAACAGGGGCCTCGTCCTATGGCTACACCTTC. It yields the protein CASSITGASSYGYTF.

The chain carries TRBV4-1 and TRBJ1-2, with D unresolved. The V gene's germline CDR1 is MGHRA and CDR2 YSYEKL. This CDR3 comprises 16 residues. Trimming removed 1 base at V and 2 bases at J, with 14 bases between. This CDR3 is CASSQVWPGSNYGYTF. In DNA, the CDR3 is TGCGCCAGCAGCCAAGTTTGGCCCGGGAGCAACTATGGCTACACCTTC.

V gene TRBV15 combines with J gene TRBJ1-1; a possible D gene is TRBD1 (6 bases). Trimming shortened V by 3 bases and J by 3 bases, and 17 bases separated the two germline ends. CDR3 size: 16 residues. Germline CDR1 is LNHNV and CDR2 is YYDKDF (reference sequence). CDR3 bases: TGTGCCACCAGCAGGTCCGGGAGGGGGTTGGACACTGAAGCTTTCTTT. This encodes CATSRSGRGLDTEAFF.

The chain recombines TRBV3-1 (or the pseudogene TRBV3-2) with TRBJ2-5; D call uncertain. This CDR3 has 14 amino acids. Germline assignment: CDR1 LGHDT and CDR2 YNNKEL (reference sequence). Trimming took off 3 bases at V and 3 bases at J, with 11 bases between the two ends. As DNA, the CDR3 is TGTGCCAGCAGCCAGAGGTCGCTAGAAGAGACCCAGTACTTC. As protein: CASSQRSLEETQYF.